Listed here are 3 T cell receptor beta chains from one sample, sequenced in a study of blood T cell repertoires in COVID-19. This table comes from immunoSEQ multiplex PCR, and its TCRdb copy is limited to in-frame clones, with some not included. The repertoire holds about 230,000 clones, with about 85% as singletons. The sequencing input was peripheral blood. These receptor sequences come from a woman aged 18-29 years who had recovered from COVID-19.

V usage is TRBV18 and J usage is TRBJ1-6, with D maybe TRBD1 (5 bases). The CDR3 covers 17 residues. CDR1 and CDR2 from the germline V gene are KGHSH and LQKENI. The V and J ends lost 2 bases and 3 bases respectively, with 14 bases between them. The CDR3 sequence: CASSPRATTDYNSPLHF. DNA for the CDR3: TGTGCCAGCTCACCAAGGGCCACGACAGACTATAATTCACCCCTCCACTTT.

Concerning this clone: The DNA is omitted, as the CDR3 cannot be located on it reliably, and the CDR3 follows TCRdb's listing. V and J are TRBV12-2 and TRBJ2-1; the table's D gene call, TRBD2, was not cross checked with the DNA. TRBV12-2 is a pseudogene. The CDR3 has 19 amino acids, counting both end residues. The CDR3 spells CASRLCWASGASGYNEQFF.

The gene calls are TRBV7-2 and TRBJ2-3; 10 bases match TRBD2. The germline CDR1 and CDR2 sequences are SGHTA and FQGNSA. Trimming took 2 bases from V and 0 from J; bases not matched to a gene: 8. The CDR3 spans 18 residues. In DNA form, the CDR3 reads TGTGCCAGCAGCTTAATGGCTAGCGGGGGACCTAGCACAGATACGCAGTATTTT. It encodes CASSLMASGGPSTDTQYF.